Listed here are 29 T cell receptor beta chains from one sample, sequenced in a study of blood T cell repertoires in COVID-19. Using immunoSEQ multiplex PCR, the repertoire was profiled, and TCRdb retains in-frame clones only, with some absent. The table includes around 60,000 clones, 88% detected once. Source material: peripheral blood. Receptors originate from a man aged 50 to 60 with active COVID-19.

The rearrangement uses TRBV3-1 (or the pseudogene TRBV3-2) and TRBJ1-1, with 7 nucleotides matching TRBD1. Germline values: CDR1 LGHDT, CDR2 YNNKEL (reference sequence). The V and J ends lost 4 bases and 4 bases, in that order; junction bases with no gene match: 9. This CDR3 spans 15 amino acids. The CDR3 is CASSLRAGGFTEAFF. Written as DNA, the CDR3 is TGTGCCAGCAGCCTCCGGGCAGGGGGATTCACTGAAGCTTTCTTT.

This rearrangement joins TRBV2 to TRBJ1-2; tentatively, D is TRBD1 (6 bases). Trimming cost V 5 bases and J 7 bases, with 14 bases left between them. Germline CDR1 reads SNHLY; CDR2 reads FYNNEI. The CDR3 length is 13 residues. The CDR3 region has the DNA TGTGCCAGCAGTTTACAGGGAAGAAGTGGCTACACCTTC. Encoded protein: CASSLQGRSGYTF.

The V gene is TRBV5-4, the J gene TRBJ2-1; 11 nucleotides line up with TRBD2. The CDR3 has 19 amino acids. Trimming at V came to 3 bases and at J to 4 bases, leaving 15 bases not matched to a gene. CDR1 SGHNT and CDR2 YYREEE come from the germline V gene (reference sequence). As DNA, the CDR3 is TGTGCCAGCAGCTCTGGGGCATCGCCTAGCGGGGGGAATTACAATGAGCAGTTCTTC. This translates into CASSSGASPSGGNYNEQFF.

The sample holds a few counts of this clone. The rearrangement links TRBV11-2 to TRBJ1-4; maybe TRBD1 (6 bases). The CDR3 has 15 amino acids. Between the trimmed V and J ends, which lost 3 bases and 2 bases, there was a span of 10 bases. Germline V gives CDR1 SGHAT, CDR2 FQNNGV. As DNA, the CDR3 is TGTGCCAGCAGCTTGGGGACACCGACTAATGAAAAACTGTTTTTT. Translating gives CASSLGTPTNEKLFF.

The chain uses TRBV2 and TRBJ2-3; TRBD2 matches at 15 bases. The CDR3 sequence is 18 residues long. With 5 bases clipped from V and 0 bases from J, the junction kept 6 bases outside the gene matches. CDR1 is SNHLY, CDR2 FYNNEI, per germline. The CDR3 DNA reads TGTGCCAGCAGTTACGGACTAGCGGGGGGGCCTAGCACAGATACGCAGTATTTT. Translating gives CASSYGLAGGPSTDTQYF.

This chain links TRBV6-6 with TRBJ2-5; tentative D call: TRBD2 (6 bases). CDR1 MNHNY and CDR2 SVGAGI come from the germline V gene (reference sequence). Trimming removed 2 bases from V and 4 bases from J, with 11 bases in between. The CDR3 runs 14 residues. The CDR3 nucleotides read TGTGCCAGCAGTTACCTCGCGCGGGGAGAGACCCAGTACTTC. Translating it yields CASSYLARGETQYF.

V is TRBV6-1 and J is TRBJ1-5; a possible D gene is TRBD1 (5 bases). The CDR3 is made up of 15 amino acids. Deletions cut 1 base from V and 7 bases from J, with 14 bases between. The germline V gene has CDR1 MNHNS and CDR2 SASEGT. The CDR3 sequence is CASSEDLRVRQPQHF. CDR3 in DNA: TGTGCCAGCAGTGAAGACCTCAGGGTACGGCAGCCCCAGCATTTT.

The chain uses TRBV3-1 (or the pseudogene TRBV3-2) and TRBJ2-1; no clear D. Per the germline V gene, CDR1 is LGHDT and CDR2 is YNNKEL (reference sequence). The CDR3 is made up of 15 amino acids. Trimming pared 0 bases from V and 5 bases from J, leaving 11 bases between. The CDR3 DNA sequence: TGTGCCAGCAGCCAAGATAGACTCCAAAACAATGAGCAGTTCTTC. It translates to CASSQDRLQNNEQFF.

This clone was seen once. The chain has TRBV27 and TRBJ1-2; 9 nucleotides align to TRBD1. The V segment lost 5 bases and the J segment 9 bases; nucleotides outside the gene matches: 10. This CDR3 is 14 amino acids long. Germline V lookup: CDR1 MNHEY, CDR2 SMNVEV (reference sequence). CDR3 in amino acids: CASSEGQGSTRYTF. In DNA form, the CDR3 reads TGTGCCAGCAGTGAGGGACAGGGTTCTACCCGCTACACCTTC.

This chain uses TRBV5-1 with TRBJ2-3, with TRBD2 matching 9 bases. This CDR3 is 15 amino acids long. Germline lookup yields CDR1 SGHRS and CDR2 YFSETQ. V was pared by 0 bases and J by 6 bases, with 5 bases of the junction left unmatched. DNA for the CDR3: TGCGCCAGCAGCTTGGCGGGCGGGGGGGAGGATACGCAGTATTTT. Its translation: CASSLAGGGEDTQYF.

This chain joins TRBV4-2 and TRBJ1-6, with TRBD1 identical over 7 bases. Germline V gives CDR1 LGHNA, CDR2 YNFKEQ. This CDR3 is 14 amino acids long. The ends lost 0 bases at V and 11 bases at J; junction bases unmatched: 4. The CDR3 sequence: CASSQDMTGTPLHF. The CDR3 region has the DNA TGTGCCAGCAGCCAAGATATGACAGGGACACCCCTCCACTTT.

This clone was counted only a few times. The chain couples TRBV7-9 to TRBJ2-1, with 11 bases lining up with TRBD2. Germline V gene lookup returns CDR1 SEHNR and CDR2 FQNEAQ (reference sequence). V was pared by 3 bases and J by 8 bases, with 15 bases of the junction left unmatched. The length of the CDR3 is 18 residues. DNA of the CDR3: TGTGCCAGCAGCTTTAACTTCAGACTAGCGGGGATACGGGATGAGCAGTTCTTC. As protein: CASSFNFRLAGIRDEQFF.

V is TRBV7-6 and J is TRBJ1-5; weak D call: TRBD1 (5 bases). The V gene lost 5 bases and the J gene lost 4 bases, with 15 bases spanning the gap. Germline-derived CDR1 and CDR2 are SGHVS and FNYEAQ. The CDR3 totals 15 residues. The CDR3 reads CASSLDSGGNQPQHF. Here the CDR3 DNA reads TGTGCCAGCAGCCTTGACTCCGGGGGGAATCAGCCCCAGCATTTT.

The chain is built from TRBV20-1 and TRBJ1-2; 7 positions agree with TRBD1. Germline V gene data show CDR1 as DFQATT and CDR2 as SNEGSKA (reference sequence). V gave up 3 bases and J gave up 8 bases; unmatched junction bases: 9. CDR3 length: 13 amino acids. CDR3 protein: CSASGDGGQGYTF. The CDR3 DNA reads as TGCAGTGCTAGTGGCGACGGGGGACAGGGCTACACCTTC.

The chain joins TRBV21-1 to TRBJ1-1. TRBV21-1 is a recognized pseudogene. The CDR3 is 20 residues long. CDR3 bases: TGTGCCAGCAGCAAACGGGGGAGGATCCCGGGGCCCCCCCCAAACACTGAAGCTTTCTTT. Residues: CASSKRGRIPGPPPNTEAFF.

The chain couples TRBV11-1 to TRBJ2-3; possibly TRBD2 for D (5 bases). V was pared by 6 bases and J by 2 bases, with 12 bases between. Looked up from germline, CDR1 is SGHAT and CDR2 is FQDESV (reference sequence). There are 14 residues in the CDR3. The CDR3 sequence is CASSSTGITDTQYF. The CDR3 region has the DNA TGTGCCAGCAGTTCCACGGGAATCACAGATACGCAGTATTTT.

This rearrangement joins TRBV5-6 to TRBJ2-3; D may be TRBD1 (5 bases). The CDR3 is made up of 14 amino acids. Germline CDR1 reads SGHDT; CDR2 reads YYEEEE. The V end lost 0 bases, the J end lost 2 bases, and 7 bases lay between the germline ends. The CDR3 nucleotides are TGTGCCAGCAGCTTGGACAGGTACACAGATACGCAGTATTTT. It translates to CASSLDRYTDTQYF.

The V call is TRBV6-4, the J call TRBJ2-3; TRBD1 aligns across 8 bases. J was trimmed by 6 bases and V by 2 bases; bases with no gene match: 7. The CDR3 totals 15 residues. The V gene's germline CDR1 is MRHNA and CDR2 SNTAGT. This CDR3 is CASSDVAGGRDTQYF. The CDR3 region has the DNA TGTGCCAGCAGTGACGTGGCAGGGGGCAGGGATACGCAGTATTTT.

The rearrangement uses TRBV30 and TRBJ1-1; 7 bases are shared with TRBD1. Germline lookup yields CDR1 GTSNPN and CDR2 SVGIG (reference sequence). The V gene end was trimmed by 2 bases and the J gene end by 1 base; junction bases not matched to a gene: 10. This CDR3 comprises 16 residues. The CDR3 bases are TGTGCCTGGAGTAGCCGGACAGGAAAGAAGAACACTGAAGCTTTCTTT. It codes for CAWSSRTGKKNTEAFF.

On this clone itself: At the DNA level, this CDR3 is encoded by other sequences in the same sample as well. This chain connects TRBV2 to TRBJ2-3; 9 bases map to TRBD2. The CDR3 is 15 residues long. Germline trimming cut 4 bases from V and 6 bases from J; bases unmatched to any gene: 8. The V gene's germline CDR1 is SNHLY and CDR2 FYNNEI. The CDR3 bases are TGTGCCAGCAGTGGGCGTAGCGGGGGAGCGGATACGCAGTATTTT. Translating gives CASSGRSGGADTQYF.

Here the CDR3 reads CASSFATGGEETQYF. Here the CDR3 DNA reads TGTGCCAGCTCATTCGCTACGGGAGGGGAAGAGACCCAGTACTTC. The gene calls are TRBV18 and TRBJ2-5; 8 bases fit TRBD2. Germline V gene data show CDR1 as KGHSH and CDR2 as LQKENI. The V and J ends lost 5 bases and 3 bases, in that order; junction bases with no gene match: 8. The CDR3 is 15 amino acids. The whole variable domain, remainder taken from reference TRBV18 and TRBJ2-5, is NAGVMQNPRHLVRRRGQEARLRCSPMKGHSHVYWYRQLPEEGLKFMVYLQKENIIDESGMPKERFSAEFPKEGPSILRIQQVVRGDSAAYFCASSFATGGEETQYFGPGTRLLVL.

Points on this clone: At the DNA level, this CDR3 is encoded by other sequences in the same sample as well. The chain combines TRBV30 with TRBJ1-5, with TRBD1 as a possible D gene (5 bases). The CDR3 has 13 residues. Looked up from germline, CDR1 is GTSNPN and CDR2 is SVGIG (reference sequence). Trimming cost V 6 bases and J 5 bases, with 14 bases left between them. The CDR3 coding sequence is TGTGCCTGTGATTTGGGGCAATATCAGCCCCAGCATTTT. Protein product: CACDLGQYQPQHF.

V usage is TRBV21-1 and J usage is TRBJ1-6; TRBD1 is the table's D call, not checked against the DNA. TRBV21-1 is described as a pseudogene. The CDR3 runs 14 residues. The CDR3 sequence: CAKQGAPPDSPLHF. The CDR3 region has the DNA TGTGCCAAACAGGGGGCTCCCCCGGATTCACCCCTCCACTTT.

V is TRBV11-2 and J is TRBJ2-2, with 10 bases lining up with TRBD2. Trimming at V came to 5 bases and at J to 6 bases, leaving 9 bases not matched to a gene. Germline V CDR1 and CDR2: SGHAT, FQNNGV. This CDR3 has 16 residues. This CDR3 reads CASSAERGGLPGELFF. CDR3 nucleotide sequence: TGTGCCAGCAGCGCCGAGCGGGGGGGCCTTCCCGGGGAGCTGTTTTTT.

The chain carries TRBV2 and TRBJ1-2; 9 bases agree with TRBD1. CDR1 SNHLY and CDR2 FYNNEI come from the germline V gene. The CDR3 contains 14 residues. V was pared by 3 bases and J by 4 bases, with 3 bases of the junction left unmatched. CDR3 nucleotide sequence: TGTGCCAGCAGTGAGGACAGGGGATCCTATGGCTACACCTTC. Amino acid sequence: CASSEDRGSYGYTF.

The V call is TRBV5-1, the J call TRBJ2-3; 8 bases match TRBD2. CDR3 length: 16 amino acids. Germline assignment: CDR1 SGHRS and CDR2 YFSETQ. J gave up 4 bases and V 3 bases, and 10 bases lay outside the gene matches. The CDR3 loop reads CASSSYLPGGPDTQYF. As DNA, the CDR3 is TGCGCCAGCAGCTCCTACCTGCCGGGGGGGCCAGATACGCAGTATTTT.

The chain employs TRBV29-1 and TRBJ1-1; 8 nucleotides agree with TRBD1. J was trimmed by 6 bases and V by 7 bases; bases with no gene match: 4. CDR1 and CDR2 (germline): SQVTM, ANQGSEA. CDR3 length: 11 amino acids. The CDR3 is CSERTGPEAFF. DNA of the CDR3: TGCAGCGAGAGGACAGGGCCTGAAGCTTTCTTT.

V usage is TRBV19 and J usage is TRBJ1-1; D possibly corresponds to TRBD1 (5 bases). Germline V gives CDR1 LNHDA, CDR2 SQIVND (reference sequence). V was clipped by 6 bases and J by 2 bases, with 10 bases between them. CDR3 length equals 13 residues. CDR3 in amino acids: CASRRQQNTEAFF. As DNA, the CDR3 is TGTGCCAGTAGGAGACAGCAAAACACTGAAGCTTTCTTT.

This rearrangement joins TRBV7-8 to TRBJ1-2; D is undetermined. Germline V gene sequence: CDR1 SGHVS, CDR2 FQNEAQ. V dropped 3 bases and J dropped 7 bases, with 15 bases sitting between them. The CDR3 extends over 14 amino acids. For the CDR3, the DNA is TGTGCCAGCAGCTTTTACACAGATACCGGTGGCTACACCTTC. Translated: CASSFYTDTGGYTF.